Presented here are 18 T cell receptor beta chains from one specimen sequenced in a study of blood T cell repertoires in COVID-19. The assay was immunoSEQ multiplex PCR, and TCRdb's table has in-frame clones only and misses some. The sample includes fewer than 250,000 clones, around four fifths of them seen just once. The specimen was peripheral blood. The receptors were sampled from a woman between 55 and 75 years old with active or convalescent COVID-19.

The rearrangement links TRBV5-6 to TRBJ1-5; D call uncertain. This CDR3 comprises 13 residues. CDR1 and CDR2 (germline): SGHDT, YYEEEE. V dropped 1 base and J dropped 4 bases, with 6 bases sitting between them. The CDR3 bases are TGTGCCAGCAGCTTGTACAGAAATCAGCCCCAGCATTTT. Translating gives CASSLYRNQPQHF.

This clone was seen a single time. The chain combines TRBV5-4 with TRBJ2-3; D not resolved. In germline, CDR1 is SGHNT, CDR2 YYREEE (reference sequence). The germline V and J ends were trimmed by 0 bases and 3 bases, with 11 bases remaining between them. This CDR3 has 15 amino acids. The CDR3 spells CASSLARVATDTQYF. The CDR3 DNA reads TGTGCCAGCAGCTTGGCCCGGGTTGCTACAGATACGCAGTATTTT.

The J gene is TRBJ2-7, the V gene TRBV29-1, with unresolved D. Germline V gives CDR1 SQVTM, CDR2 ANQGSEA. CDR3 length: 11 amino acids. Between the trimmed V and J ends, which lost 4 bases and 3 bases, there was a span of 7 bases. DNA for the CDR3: TGCAGCGTTGCGACTCTCTACGAGCAGTACTTC. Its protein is CSVATLYEQYF.

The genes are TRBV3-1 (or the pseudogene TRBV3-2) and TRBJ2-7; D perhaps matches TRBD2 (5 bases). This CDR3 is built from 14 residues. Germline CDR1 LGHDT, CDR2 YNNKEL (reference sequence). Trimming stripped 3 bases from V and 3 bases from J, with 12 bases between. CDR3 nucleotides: TGTGCCAGCAGCCACCCCGGGGTACACTACGAGCAGTACTTC. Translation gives CASSHPGVHYEQYF.

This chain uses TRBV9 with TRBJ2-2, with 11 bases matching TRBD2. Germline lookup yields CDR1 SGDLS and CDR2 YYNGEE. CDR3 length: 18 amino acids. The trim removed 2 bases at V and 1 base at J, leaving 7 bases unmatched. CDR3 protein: CASSVSGRAIENTGELFF. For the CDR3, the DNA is TGTGCCAGCAGCGTTAGCGGGAGGGCCATAGAGAACACCGGGGAGCTGTTTTTT.

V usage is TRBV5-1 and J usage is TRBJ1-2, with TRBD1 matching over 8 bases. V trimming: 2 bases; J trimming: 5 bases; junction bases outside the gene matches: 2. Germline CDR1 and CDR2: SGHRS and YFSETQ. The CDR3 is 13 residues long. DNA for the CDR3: TGCGCCAGCAGCTTCGACAGGGGTTATGGCTACACCTTC. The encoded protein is CASSFDRGYGYTF.

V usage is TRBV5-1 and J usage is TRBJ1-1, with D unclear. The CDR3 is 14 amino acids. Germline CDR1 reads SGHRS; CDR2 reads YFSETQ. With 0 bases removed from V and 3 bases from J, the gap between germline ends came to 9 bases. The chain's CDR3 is CASSLEAGYTEAFF. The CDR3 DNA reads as TGCGCCAGCAGCTTGGAGGCGGGGTACACTGAAGCTTTCTTT.

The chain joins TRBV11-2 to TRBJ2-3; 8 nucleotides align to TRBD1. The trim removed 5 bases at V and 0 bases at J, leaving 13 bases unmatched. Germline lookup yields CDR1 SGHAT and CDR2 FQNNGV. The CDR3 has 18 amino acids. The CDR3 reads CASSLDRGPATSTDTQYF. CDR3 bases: TGTGCCAGCAGCCTCGACAGGGGACCAGCCACTAGCACAGATACGCAGTATTTT.

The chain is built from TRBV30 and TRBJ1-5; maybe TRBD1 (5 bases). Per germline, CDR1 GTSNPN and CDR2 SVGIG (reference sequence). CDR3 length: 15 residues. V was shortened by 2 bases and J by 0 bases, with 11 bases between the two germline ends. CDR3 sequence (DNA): TGTGCCTGGAGTATGGGGCTGTATAGCAATCAGCCCCAGCATTTT. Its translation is CAWSMGLYSNQPQHF.

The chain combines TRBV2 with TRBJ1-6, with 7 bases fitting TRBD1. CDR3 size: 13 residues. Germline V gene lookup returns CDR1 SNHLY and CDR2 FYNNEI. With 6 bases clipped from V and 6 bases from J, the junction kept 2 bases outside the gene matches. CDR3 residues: CASRQGTNSPLHF. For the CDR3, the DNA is TGTGCCAGCAGACAGGGGACTAATTCACCCCTCCACTTT.

The CDR3 DNA reads TGTGCCAGCAGCTTTGGGCCAGCGGGAGCGGATGAGCAGTTCTTC. This codes for CASSFGPAGADEQFF. The rearrangement uses TRBV7-9 and TRBJ2-1; 8 nucleotides match TRBD2. The V gene's germline CDR1 is SEHNR and CDR2 FQNEAQ (reference sequence). The V gene end was trimmed by 3 bases and the J gene end by 8 bases; junction bases not matched to a gene: 9. The CDR3 length is 15 residues.

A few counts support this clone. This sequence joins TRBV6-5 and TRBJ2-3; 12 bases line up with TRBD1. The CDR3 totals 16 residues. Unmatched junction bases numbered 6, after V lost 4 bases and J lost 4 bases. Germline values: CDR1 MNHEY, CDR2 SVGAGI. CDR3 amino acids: CASSSPGTGGADTQYF. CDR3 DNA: TGTGCCAGCAGTTCCCCGGGGACAGGGGGCGCAGATACGCAGTATTTT.

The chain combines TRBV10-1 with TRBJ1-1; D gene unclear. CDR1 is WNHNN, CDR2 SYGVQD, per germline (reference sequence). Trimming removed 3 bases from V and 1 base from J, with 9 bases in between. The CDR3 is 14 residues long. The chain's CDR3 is CASSELAPNTEAFF. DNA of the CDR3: TGCGCCAGCAGTGAATTAGCCCCGAACACTGAAGCTTTCTTT.

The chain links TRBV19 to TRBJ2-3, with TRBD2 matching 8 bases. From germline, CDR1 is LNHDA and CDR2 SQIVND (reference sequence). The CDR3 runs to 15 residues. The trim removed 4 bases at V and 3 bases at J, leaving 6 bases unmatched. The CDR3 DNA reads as TGTGCCAGTAGTAGCTATAGCGGGGTGACAGATACGCAGTATTTT. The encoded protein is CASSSYSGVTDTQYF.

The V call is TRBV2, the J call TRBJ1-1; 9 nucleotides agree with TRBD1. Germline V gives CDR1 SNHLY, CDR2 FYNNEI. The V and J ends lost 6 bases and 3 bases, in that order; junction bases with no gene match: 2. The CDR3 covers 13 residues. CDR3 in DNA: TGTGCCAGCAGCAGGGACAGGGACACTGAAGCTTTCTTT. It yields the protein CASSRDRDTEAFF. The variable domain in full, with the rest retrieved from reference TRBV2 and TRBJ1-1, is EPEVTQTPSHQVTQMGQEVILRCVPISNHLYFYWYRQILGQKVEFLVSFYNNEISEKSEIFDDQFSVERPDGSNFTLKIRSTKLEDSAMYFCASSRDRDTEAFFGQGTRLTVV.

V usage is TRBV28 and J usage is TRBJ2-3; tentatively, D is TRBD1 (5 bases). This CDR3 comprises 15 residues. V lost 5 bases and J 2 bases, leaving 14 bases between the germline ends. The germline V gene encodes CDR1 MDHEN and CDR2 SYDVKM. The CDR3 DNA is TGTGCCAGCAGTCCGCCCAGGACATCCACAGATACGCAGTATTTT. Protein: CASSPPRTSTDTQYF.

CDR3 sequence: CARDDRDTGANVLTF. CDR3 coding DNA: TGTGCCAGAGATGACAGGGACACTGGGGCCAACGTCCTGACTTTC. The chain links TRBV30 to TRBJ2-6; 7 bases line up with TRBD1. V lost 8 bases, J lost 2 bases, and 9 bases stayed unmatched. Germline assignment: CDR1 GTSNPN and CDR2 SVGIG (reference sequence). The CDR3 spans 15 residues.

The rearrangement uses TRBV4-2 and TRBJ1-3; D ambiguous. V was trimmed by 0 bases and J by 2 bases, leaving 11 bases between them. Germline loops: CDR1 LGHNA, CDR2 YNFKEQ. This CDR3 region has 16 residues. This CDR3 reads CASSQDRRSAGNTIYF. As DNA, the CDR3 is TGTGCCAGCAGCCAAGATAGGAGGTCGGCTGGAAACACCATATATTTT.